The sequence of this T cell receptor (beta chain) was determined in a study of cytomegalovirus exposure and HLA in healthy donors. Study context: Per a later analysis, the 550 to 850 first-cohort and approximately 120 validation repertoires shared one platform.

TCRdb's copy holds only in-frame clones and misses some; the assay was immunoSEQ multiplex PCR. The table records roughly 200,000 clones, around nine tenths of them present only once. These donors were members of the approximately 120-subject validation cohort, a group separate from the approximately 700-subject first cohort. Findings of the study overall: The authors enumerated 150 to 200 TCR beta chains as linked to cytomegalovirus. The tendency of first-cohort TCR clusters to co-occur in the roughly 120 validation repertoires was identified by a subsequent analysis.

Of note for this clone: Its antigen is not identified.

Trimming cost V 4 bases and J 4 bases, with 11 bases left between them. CDR1 and CDR2 from the germline V gene are GTSNPN and SVGIG (reference sequence). The CDR3 has 13 amino acids. The genes are TRBV30 and TRBJ1-5; no reliable D call. The sequenced sample consisted of PBMCs. The TCR sequence derives from a man in his thirties or forties in good health and CMV-seropositive. CDR3 bases: TGTGCCTGGACGGTGGGCCAGAATCAGCCCCAGCATTTT. Encoded protein: CAWTVGQNQPQHF.